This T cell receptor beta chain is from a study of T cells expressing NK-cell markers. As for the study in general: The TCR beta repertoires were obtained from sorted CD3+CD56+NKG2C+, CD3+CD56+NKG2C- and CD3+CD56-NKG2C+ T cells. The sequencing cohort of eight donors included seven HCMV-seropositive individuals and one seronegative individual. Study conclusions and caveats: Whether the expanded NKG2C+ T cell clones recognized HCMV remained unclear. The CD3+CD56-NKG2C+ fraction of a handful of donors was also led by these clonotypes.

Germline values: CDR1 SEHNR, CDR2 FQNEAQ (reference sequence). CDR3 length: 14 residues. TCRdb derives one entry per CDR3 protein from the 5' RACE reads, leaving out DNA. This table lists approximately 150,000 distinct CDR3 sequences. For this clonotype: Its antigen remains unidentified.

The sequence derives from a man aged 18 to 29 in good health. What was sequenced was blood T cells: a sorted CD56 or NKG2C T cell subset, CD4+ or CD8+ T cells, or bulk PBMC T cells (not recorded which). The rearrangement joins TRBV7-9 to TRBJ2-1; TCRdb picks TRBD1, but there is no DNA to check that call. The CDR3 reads CASGGARYGAEQFF.